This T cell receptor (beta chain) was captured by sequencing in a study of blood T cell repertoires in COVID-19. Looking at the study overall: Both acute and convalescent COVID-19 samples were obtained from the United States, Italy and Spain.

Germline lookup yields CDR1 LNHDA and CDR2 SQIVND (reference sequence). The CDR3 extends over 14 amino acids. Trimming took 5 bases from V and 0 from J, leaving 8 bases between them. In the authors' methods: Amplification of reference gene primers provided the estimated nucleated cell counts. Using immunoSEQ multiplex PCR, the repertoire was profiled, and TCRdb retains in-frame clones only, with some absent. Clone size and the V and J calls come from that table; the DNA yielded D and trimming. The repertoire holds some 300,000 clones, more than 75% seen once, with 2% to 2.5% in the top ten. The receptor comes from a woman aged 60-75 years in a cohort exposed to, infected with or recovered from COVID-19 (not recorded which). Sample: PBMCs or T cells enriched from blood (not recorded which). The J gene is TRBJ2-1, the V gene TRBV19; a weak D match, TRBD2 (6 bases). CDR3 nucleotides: TGTGCCAGTAGTCGGGGGAGCTCCTACAATGAGCAGTTCTTC. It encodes CASSRGSSYNEQFF.